This entry lists 5 T cell receptor beta chains sequenced from one sample in a study of blood T cell repertoires in COVID-19. Here immunoSEQ multiplex PCR was the method, and the copy in TCRdb shows in-frame clones only, minus some. In the table there are about 100,000 clones, over 75% of which are singletons. Source material: peripheral blood. All receptors derive from a woman at least 80 years old with acute or convalescent COVID-19.

The chain employs TRBV9 and TRBJ2-5; 11 bases are shared with TRBD2. Unmatched junction bases numbered 4, after V lost 3 bases and J lost 3 bases. This CDR3 is built from 15 residues. Germline V CDR1 and CDR2: SGDLS, YYNGEE. CDR3 sequence (DNA): TGTGCCAGCAGCGCCCAGACTAGCGGGAAAGAGACCCAGTACTTC. The encoded protein is CASSAQTSGKETQYF.

Concerning this clone itself: The sample has other DNA sequences that encode this CDR3 too. V is TRBV5-1 and J is TRBJ2-7; the D is unclear. The CDR3 is made up of 13 amino acids. Germline loops: CDR1 SGHRS, CDR2 YFSETQ. V shed 0 bases and J shed 2 bases, with 6 bases lying between them. For the CDR3, the DNA is TGCGCCAGCAGCTTGGGCGGTACCTACGAGCAGTACTTC. This sequence encodes CASSLGGTYEQYF.

The rearrangement links TRBV19 to TRBJ2-7; D is uncertain. The CDR3 has 14 residues. Germline V gives CDR1 LNHDA, CDR2 SQIVND (reference sequence). V lost 3 bases to trimming and J lost 0 bases, with 9 bases between them. The CDR3 spells CASSIQATSYEQYF. The CDR3 DNA is TGTGCCAGTAGTATCCAGGCGACCTCCTACGAGCAGTACTTC.

The V gene is TRBV10-3, the J gene TRBJ2-1; 8 bases agree with TRBD2. V lost 3 bases and J lost 7; bases outside the gene matches: 11. CDR3 length equals 16 residues. CDR1 ENHRY and CDR2 SYGVKD come from the germline V gene. The chain's CDR3 is CAISDRGGGRGNEQFF. Here the CDR3 DNA reads TGTGCCATCAGTGACCGGGGCGGGGGGAGAGGAAATGAGCAGTTCTTC.

The rearrangement uses TRBV12-3 or TRBV12-4 and TRBJ2-3; unclear D gene. This CDR3 contains 13 residues. V lost 5 bases and J 2 bases, leaving 8 bases between the germline ends. The CDR3 region has the DNA TGTGCCAGCAGTATGACTCTCACAGATACGCAGTATTTT. Protein product: CASSMTLTDTQYF.